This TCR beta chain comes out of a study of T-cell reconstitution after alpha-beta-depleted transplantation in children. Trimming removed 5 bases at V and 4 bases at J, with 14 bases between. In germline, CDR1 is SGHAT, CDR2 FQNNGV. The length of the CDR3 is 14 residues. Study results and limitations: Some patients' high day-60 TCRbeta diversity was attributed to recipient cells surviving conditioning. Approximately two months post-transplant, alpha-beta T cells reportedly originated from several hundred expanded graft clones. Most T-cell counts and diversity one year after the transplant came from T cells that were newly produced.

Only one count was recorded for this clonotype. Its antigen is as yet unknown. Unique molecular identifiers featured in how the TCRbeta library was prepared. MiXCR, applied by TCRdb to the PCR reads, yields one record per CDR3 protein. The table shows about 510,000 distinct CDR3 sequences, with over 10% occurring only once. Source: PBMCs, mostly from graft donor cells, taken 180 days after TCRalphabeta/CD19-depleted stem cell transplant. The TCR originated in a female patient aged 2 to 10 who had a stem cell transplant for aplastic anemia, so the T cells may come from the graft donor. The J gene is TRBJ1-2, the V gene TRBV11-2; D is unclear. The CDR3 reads CASSAFPGAYGYTF. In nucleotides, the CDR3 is TGTGCCAGCAGCGCGTTTCCAGGAGCCTATGGCTACACCTTC.